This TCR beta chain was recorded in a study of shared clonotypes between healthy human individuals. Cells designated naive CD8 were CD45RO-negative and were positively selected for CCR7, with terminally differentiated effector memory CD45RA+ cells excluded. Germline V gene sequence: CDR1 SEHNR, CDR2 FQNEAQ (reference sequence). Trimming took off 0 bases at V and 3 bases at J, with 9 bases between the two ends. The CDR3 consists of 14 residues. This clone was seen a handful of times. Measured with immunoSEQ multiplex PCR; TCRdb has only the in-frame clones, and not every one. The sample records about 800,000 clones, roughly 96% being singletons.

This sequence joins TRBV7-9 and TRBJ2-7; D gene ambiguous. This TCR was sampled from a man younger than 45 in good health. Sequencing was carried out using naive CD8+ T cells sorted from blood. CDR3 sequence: CASSLAVQSYEQYF. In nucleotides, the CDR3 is TGTGCCAGCAGCTTAGCCGTGCAGAGCTACGAGCAGTACTTC.